What follows are 5 T cell receptor beta chains derived from one specimen sequenced in a study of cytomegalovirus exposure and HLA in healthy donors (dated by TCRdb to 2015 to 2018). Preparation of the library involved the immunoSEQ multiplex PCR assay. For the multiplex PCR, a mixture combining 60 forward primers for TCR Vbeta segments and 13 reverse primers for TCR Jbeta segments was used. What TCRdb holds here is the immuneACCESS table cut down to in-frame rearrangements. Part of the clones is not present; checked against another copy, under half of the missing clones reflect an unresolved V gene, and the others are unexplained. This sample is represented by 130,000 or so clones; roughly 82% of them were singletons. The ten largest clones take up more than 4% of the sample. Sequencing was done on a sample of PBMCs. Receptors originate from a male donor in good health and CMV-seropositive.

The rearrangement links TRBV5-1 to TRBJ2-1, with 9 bases fitting TRBD2. The CDR3 contains 16 residues. The trim removed 4 bases at V and 3 bases at J, leaving 8 bases unmatched. Germline lookup yields CDR1 SGHRS and CDR2 YFSETQ. The CDR3 DNA reads as TGCGCCAGCAGCACCGGACTAGCGCCAAACTACAATGAGCAGTTCTTC. It yields the protein CASSTGLAPNYNEQFF.

This clone was counted a few times. The V and J genes are TRBV5-4 and TRBJ2-3; TRBD2 might be the D (6 bases). The CDR3 has 14 residues. From germline, CDR1 is SGHNT and CDR2 YYREEE (reference sequence). The V end was cut by 5 bases, the J end by 0 bases, with 10 bases between. CDR3 sequence (DNA): TGTGCCAGCAGTTACGGGACTAGCACAGATACGCAGTATTTT. Protein sequence: CASSYGTSTDTQYF.

This rearrangement joins TRBV27 to TRBJ2-2, with a possible D match to TRBD2 (5 bases). From germline, CDR1 is MNHEY and CDR2 SMNVEV (reference sequence). There are 14 residues in the CDR3. Between the trimmed V and J ends, which lost 2 bases and 5 bases, there was a span of 9 bases. For the CDR3, the DNA is TGTGCCAGCAGTTTAGGCTGGGAGACCGGGGAGCTGTTTTTT. This encodes CASSLGWETGELFF.

This chain uses TRBV6-1 with TRBJ1-4; TRBD1 is a possible D gene (5 bases). Trimming took off 3 bases at V and 6 bases at J, with 11 bases between the two ends. The germline V gene has CDR1 MNHNS and CDR2 SASEGT. This CDR3 comprises 14 residues. The CDR3 protein is CASSDQGWDEKLFF. In DNA, the CDR3 is TGTGCCAGCAGTGATCAGGGTTGGGATGAAAAACTGTTTTTT.

The rearrangement links TRBV27 to TRBJ2-1, with D perhaps matching TRBD2 (7 bases). Germline values: CDR1 MNHEY, CDR2 SMNVEV (reference sequence). The CDR3 spans 15 residues. Trimming took off 5 bases at V and 7 bases at J, with 18 bases between the two ends. CDR3 sequence (DNA): TGTGCCAGCAGTAACCTCGGGGGGCTGGGTAATGAGCAGTTCTTC. It is translated as CASSNLGGLGNEQFF.